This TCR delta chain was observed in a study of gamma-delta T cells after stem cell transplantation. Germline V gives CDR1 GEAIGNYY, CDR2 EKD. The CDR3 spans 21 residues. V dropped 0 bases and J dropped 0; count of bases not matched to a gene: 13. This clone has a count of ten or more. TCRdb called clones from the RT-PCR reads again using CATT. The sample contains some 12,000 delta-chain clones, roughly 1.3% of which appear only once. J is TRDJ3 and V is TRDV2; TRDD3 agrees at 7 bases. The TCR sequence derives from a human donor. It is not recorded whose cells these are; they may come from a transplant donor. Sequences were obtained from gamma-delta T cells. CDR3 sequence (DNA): TGTGCCTGTGACACCTCTTTTGGGGGAGGACCCGGCTCCTGGGACACCCGACAGATGTTTTTC. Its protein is CACDTSFGGGPGSWDTRQMFF.